This T cell receptor (beta chain) was retrieved from a study of T cell responses to AZD1222 COVID-19 vaccine. Study-wide background: It was second doses at about 4 or about 12 weeks that were pooled.

Details on this clone: The antigen remains undetermined.

Trimming pared 2 bases from V and 2 bases from J, leaving 9 bases between. Germline lookup yields CDR1 SQVTM and CDR2 ANQGSEA. The CDR3 is 13 residues long. Clones were sequenced by immunoSEQ multiplex PCR, and TCRdb holds only the in-frame ones, with some missing. Among approximately 90,000 clones listed, around nine tenths were seen once. Study-wide points: Among the donors, most were white British and more were female, and clonal diversity was possibly underestimated. No day 14 peak samples; only post-peak repertoires were characterized.

The chain recombines TRBV29-1 with TRBJ1-2, with unresolved D. The sequences come from peripheral blood, collected on day 0 of AZD1222 vaccination. The sequence was obtained from an adult in good health. DNA for the CDR3: TGCAGCGTTGAACGGGAGCGAAACTATGGCTACACCTTC. Amino acid sequence: CSVERERNYGYTF. The whole variable domain, filled in from reference TRBV29-1 and TRBJ1-2, reads SAVISQKPSRDICQRGTSLTIQCQVDSQVTMMFWYRQQPGQSLTLIATANQGSEATYESGFVIDKFPISRPNLTFSTLTVSNMSPEDSSIYLCSVERERNYGYTFGSGTRLTVV.